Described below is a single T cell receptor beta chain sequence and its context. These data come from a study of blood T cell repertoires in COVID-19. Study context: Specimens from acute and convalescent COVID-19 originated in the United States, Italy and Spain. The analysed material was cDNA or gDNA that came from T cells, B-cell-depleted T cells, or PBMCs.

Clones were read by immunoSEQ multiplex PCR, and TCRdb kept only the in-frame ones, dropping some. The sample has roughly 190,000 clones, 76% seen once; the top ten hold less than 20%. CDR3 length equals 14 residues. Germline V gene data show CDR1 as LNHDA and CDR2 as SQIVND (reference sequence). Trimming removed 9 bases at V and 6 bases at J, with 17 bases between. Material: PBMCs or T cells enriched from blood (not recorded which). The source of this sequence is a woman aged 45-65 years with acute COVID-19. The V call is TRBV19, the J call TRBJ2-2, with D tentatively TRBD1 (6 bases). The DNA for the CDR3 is TGTGCCAGCCACAGGGAGAGGTCGGCCGGGGAGCTGTTTTTT. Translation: CASHRERSAGELFF.